The sequence of this TCR beta chain was determined in a study of shared clonotypes between healthy human individuals. CD45RO-negative, CCR7-selected cells formed the naive CD8 fraction, which excluded terminally differentiated effector memory CD45RA+ cells. Donors comprised only Caucasian adults living in Nashville, Tennessee. The authors ran the assay at deep level. The repertoire was sequenced with immunoSEQ multiplex PCR; TCRdb's copy has only in-frame clones and lacks some. Of hundreds of thousands of clones in the sample, around 92% were seen once. This CDR3 has 14 amino acids. From germline, CDR1 is LGHNT and CDR2 FRNRAP. Trimming removed 3 bases from V and 0 bases from J, with 8 bases in between. In its sample, this clone was seen once. The antigen remains unidentified. Within the sample, other DNA sequences also encode this same CDR3. Study observations and caveats: A generally larger estimated richness was seen in naive subsets than in memory subsets.

The origin of this receptor is a man aged 30 to 39 in good health. V is TRBV12-5 and J is TRBJ1-1; D possibly corresponds to TRBD1 (6 bases). Sequenced input: naive CD8+ T cells sorted from blood. CDR3 region: CASGFGGLNTEAFF. DNA for the CDR3: TGTGCTAGTGGTTTCGGGGGCTTGAACACTGAAGCTTTCTTT.